This T cell receptor (beta chain) appears in the sequencing data of a study of blood T cell repertoires in COVID-19. In the authors' methods: How many nucleated cells were present was estimated from reference gene primer amplification. Libraries were prepared by immunoSEQ multiplex PCR; TCRdb keeps only in-frame clonotypes and omits some of them. The V and J calls and clone size were taken over from that table, and D and trimming were inferred from the DNA. This table holds around 250,000 clones, roughly 88% found once. The CDR3 extends over 13 amino acids. V dropped 2 bases and J dropped 9 bases, with 10 bases sitting between them. Germline CDR1 is KGHDR and CDR2 is SFDVKD.

Sequenced input: peripheral blood. The V call is TRBV24-1, the J call TRBJ1-5, with TRBD1 as a possible D gene (5 bases). The receptor was derived from a woman aged 25 to 45 with active or convalescent COVID-19. The CDR3 loop reads CATSDSPGGPQHF. The CDR3 region has the DNA TGTGCCACCAGTGATTCCCCCGGGGGGCCCCAGCATTTT.